What follows are 6 T cell receptor beta chains derived from one specimen sequenced in a study of CD8+ T cells in alopecia areata. Extracted RNA was reverse transcribed into cDNA, the sequencing template. The repertoire was sequenced with immunoSEQ multiplex PCR; TCRdb's copy has only in-frame clones and lacks some. There are 80,000 to 100,000 clones in the sample; 41% occur only once, and roughly 1.3% lies in the top ten. Material: CD4+ T cells sorted from blood. These TCRs come from a human donor with alopecia areata.

There are a few counts of this clone. This chain joins TRBV4-1 and TRBJ2-3; 10 bases fit TRBD2. Losses at the gene ends were 1 base for V and 6 bases for J; bases not matched to a gene: 10. Germline V lookup: CDR1 MGHRA, CDR2 YSYEKL. This CDR3 is built from 17 residues. CDR3 DNA: TGCGCCAGCAGCCAAGGACGGGCTAGCGGGAGCGAGGATACGCAGTATTTT. Its protein is CASSQGRASGSEDTQYF.

This clone has more than one count but fewer than ten. The CDR3 DNA is TGCAGCGGGGGGAAGGGACGCCAACCCTGGGACGAGCAGTACTTC. It specifies CSGGKGRQPWDEQYF. This chain links TRBV29-1 with TRBJ2-7; D tentatively reads TRBD1 or TRBD2 (5 bases each). In germline, CDR1 is SQVTM, CDR2 ANQGSEA. CDR3 length: 15 residues. V dropped 7 bases and J dropped 5 bases, with 24 bases sitting between them.

The V call is TRBV5-1, the J call TRBJ2-3, with D uncertain. CDR3 length equals 14 residues. Per the germline V gene, CDR1 is SGHRS and CDR2 is YFSETQ. V was shortened by 0 bases and J by 4 bases, with 9 bases between the two germline ends. The CDR3 nucleotides are TGCGCCAGCAGCTTGGGTAGGGATTCAGATACGCAGTATTTT. It encodes CASSLGRDSDTQYF.

The gene calls are TRBV29-1 and TRBJ2-5; 11 positions match TRBD2. The end of the DNA fits TRBJ2-7 better, so the J call may be wrong. Germline V lookup: CDR1 SQVTM, CDR2 ANQGSEA. CDR3 size: 15 residues. DNA for the CDR3: TGCAGCGTTTTAAGACTAGCGGGGATCTCCTACGAGCAGTACTTC. This translates into CSVLRLAGISYEQYF.

This clone is a singleton in its sample. The chain combines TRBV5-6 with TRBJ2-7, with unresolved D. This CDR3 comprises 13 residues. Germline V CDR1 and CDR2: SGHDT, YYEEEE. V lost 1 base and J lost 3, with 8 bases in between. CDR3 nucleotides: TGTGCCAGCAGCTTGATCCCTCGCTACGAGCAGTACTTC. Residues: CASSLIPRYEQYF. The full variable domain, rest sourced from reference TRBV5-6 and TRBJ2-7, is DAGVTQSPTHLIKTRGQQVTLRCSPKSGHDTVSWYQQALGQGPQFIFQYYEEEERQRGNFPDRFSGHQFPNYSSELNVNALLLGDSALYLCASSLIPRYEQYFGPGTRLTVT.

This clone was counted a few times. The chain joins TRBV5-1 to TRBJ2-1; maybe TRBD1 (5 bases). CDR3 length: 14 amino acids. V lost 3 bases, J lost 4 bases, and 11 bases lay in between. Germline V lookup: CDR1 SGHRS, CDR2 YFSETQ. The CDR3 reads CASSSSRAYNEQFF. The CDR3, as DNA: TGCGCCAGCAGCTCGAGCAGGGCATACAATGAGCAGTTCTTC.